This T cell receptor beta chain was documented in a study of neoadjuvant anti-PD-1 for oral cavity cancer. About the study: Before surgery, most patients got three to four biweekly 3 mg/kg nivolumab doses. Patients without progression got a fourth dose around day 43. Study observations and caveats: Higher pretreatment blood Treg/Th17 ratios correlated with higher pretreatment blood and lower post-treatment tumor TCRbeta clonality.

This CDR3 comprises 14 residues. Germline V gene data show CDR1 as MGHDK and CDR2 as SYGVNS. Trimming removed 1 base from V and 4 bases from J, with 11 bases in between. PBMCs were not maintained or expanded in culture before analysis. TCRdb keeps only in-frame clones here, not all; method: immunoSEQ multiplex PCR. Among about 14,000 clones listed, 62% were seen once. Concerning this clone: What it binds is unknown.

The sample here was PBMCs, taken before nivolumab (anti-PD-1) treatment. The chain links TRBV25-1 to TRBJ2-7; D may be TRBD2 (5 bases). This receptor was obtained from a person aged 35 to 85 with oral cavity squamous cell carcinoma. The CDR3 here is CASSESGRVYEQYF. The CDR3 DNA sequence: TGTGCCAGCAGTGAATCTGGGCGGGTATACGAGCAGTACTTC.